The 8 T cell receptor beta chains in this list originate from one sample, sequenced in a study of blood T cell repertoires in COVID-19. Produced via immunoSEQ multiplex PCR; TCRdb's table is partial and in-frame only. The data show tens of thousands of clones, 70% to 90% seen once. The sample comprised PBMCs or T cells enriched from blood (not recorded which). Receptors originate from a woman in her 40s who had recovered from COVID-19.

This clone was observed a single time. The chain combines TRBV5-1 with TRBJ2-7, with D uncertain. The V end lost 3 bases, the J end lost 7 bases, and 20 bases lay between the germline ends. The germline V gene has CDR1 SGHRS and CDR2 YFSETQ. This CDR3 is built from 15 residues. For the CDR3, the DNA is TGCGCCAGCAGCTCCAACCTCGGTCAAACCGGGGAGCAGTACTTC. It yields the protein CASSSNLGQTGEQYF.

This clone has more than one count but fewer than ten. In DNA form, the CDR3 reads TGCGCCAGCAGCCAAGATGCAGGGTATGGCTACACCTTC. It yields the protein CASSQDAGYGYTF. This chain links TRBV4-1 with TRBJ1-2; D might be TRBD1 (5 bases). CDR1 and CDR2 from the germline V gene are MGHRA and YSYEKL. The CDR3 is made up of 13 amino acids. V dropped 0 bases and J dropped 5 bases, with 7 bases sitting between them.

The V and J genes are TRBV5-6 and TRBJ1-1, with D unclear. Per the germline V gene, CDR1 is SGHDT and CDR2 is YYEEEE. The V gene lost 5 bases and the J gene lost 0 bases, with 11 bases spanning the gap. This CDR3 spans 14 amino acids. The CDR3 DNA sequence: TGTGCCAGCAGACCGAGGCGGGTGAACACTGAAGCTTTCTTT. Its translation: CASRPRRVNTEAFF.

The chain combines TRBV25-1 with TRBJ2-2; 7 bases agree with TRBD1. CDR1 is MGHDK and CDR2 is SYGVNS in the germline V gene. J gave up 0 bases and V 4 bases, and 8 bases lay outside the gene matches. The CDR3 sequence is 17 residues long. The CDR3 bases are TGTGCCAGCAGTGCCCCGACAGGGTTCGCGAACACCGGGGAGCTGTTTTTT. Translating gives CASSAPTGFANTGELFF.

J is TRBJ1-5 and V is TRBV4-1; D unclear. V dropped 3 bases and J dropped 7 bases, with 16 bases sitting between them. CDR1 and CDR2 from the germline V gene are MGHRA and YSYEKL. The CDR3 has 15 amino acids. The CDR3 protein is CASSQLQLEKQPQHF. Written as DNA, the CDR3 is TGCGCCAGCAGCCAGTTACAGTTGGAAAAACAGCCCCAGCATTTT.

This clone was counted at least ten times. The rearrangement links TRBV19 to TRBJ1-1; 8 bases fit TRBD1. Germline trimming cut 6 bases from V and 7 bases from J; bases unmatched to any gene: 10. From germline, CDR1 is LNHDA and CDR2 SQIVND (reference sequence). CDR3 length equals 14 residues. CDR3: CASRPDRVGVEAFF. Written as DNA, the CDR3 is TGTGCCAGTAGGCCGGACAGGGTTGGAGTTGAAGCTTTCTTT.

This chain joins TRBV10-2 and TRBJ2-2, with no clear D. The CDR3 totals 13 residues. Germline-derived CDR1 and CDR2 are WSHSY and SAAADI. Between the trimmed V and J ends, which lost 0 bases and 6 bases, there was a span of 5 bases. The CDR3 DNA is TGCGCCAGCAGTGAGTCGTCTCCCGGGGAGCTGTTTTTT. Its translation: CASSESSPGELFF.

The genes are TRBV7-6 and TRBJ1-3; tentatively, D is TRBD1 (5 bases). This CDR3 spans 15 amino acids. CDR1 is SGHVS and CDR2 is FNYEAQ in the germline V gene. V was shortened by 5 bases and J by 0 bases, with 11 bases between the two germline ends. DNA of the CDR3: TGTGCCAGCAGCGGAGACAGAAGCTCTGGAAACACCATATATTTT. Its translation is CASSGDRSSGNTIYF.